This paragraph reports one TCR beta chain. Its antigen remains unidentified. This table comes from immunoSEQ multiplex PCR, and its TCRdb copy is limited to in-frame clones, with some not included. The repertoire holds around 99,000 clones, around nine tenths seen once, with more than 2% in the top ten. Between the trimmed V and J ends, which lost 6 bases and 5 bases, there was a span of 25 bases. CDR3 size: 17 residues. From germline, CDR1 is MDHEN and CDR2 SYDVKM. This sample was taken from a study of cytomegalovirus exposure and HLA in healthy donors. Findings and caveats of the study: CMV antigen specificity was confirmed in vitro for three CMV-associated chains.

This TCR came from a woman in her late teens or twenties in good health and CMV-seronegative. Sample: PBMCs. The chain combines TRBV28 with TRBJ1-2, with D tentatively TRBD1 (6 bases). This CDR3 reads CASSANGGGGAAYGYTF. The CDR3 DNA follows: TGTGCCAGCAGCGCTAACGGGGGGGGCGGGGCTGCTTATGGCTACACCTTC.